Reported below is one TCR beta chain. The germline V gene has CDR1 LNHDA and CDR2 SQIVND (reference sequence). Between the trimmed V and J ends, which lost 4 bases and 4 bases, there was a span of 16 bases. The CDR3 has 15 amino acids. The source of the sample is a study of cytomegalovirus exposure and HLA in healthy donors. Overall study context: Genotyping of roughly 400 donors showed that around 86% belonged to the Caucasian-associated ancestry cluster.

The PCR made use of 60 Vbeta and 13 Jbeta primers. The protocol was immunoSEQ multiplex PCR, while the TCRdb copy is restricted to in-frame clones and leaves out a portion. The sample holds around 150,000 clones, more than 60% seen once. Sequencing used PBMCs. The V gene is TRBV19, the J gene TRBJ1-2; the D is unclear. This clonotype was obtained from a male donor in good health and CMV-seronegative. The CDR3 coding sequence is TGTGCCAGTAGTAGACCGGAGCCTTCCGCCTATGGCTACACCTTC. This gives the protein CASSRPEPSAYGYTF. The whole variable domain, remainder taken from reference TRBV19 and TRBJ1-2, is DGGITQSPKYLFRKEGQNVTLSCEQNLNHDAMYWYRQDPGQGLRLIYYSQIVNDFQKGDIAEGYSVSREKKESFPLTVTSAQKNPTAFYLCASSRPEPSAYGYTFGSGTRLTVV.